The source of this T cell receptor (beta chain) is a study of blood T cell repertoires in COVID-19 (TCRdb year 2020). Background for the entire study: Samples covering the acute and convalescent phases of COVID-19 were provided by collaborators in the United States, Italy and Spain. The prospective study material was composed of cDNA or gDNA derived from T cells, B-cell-depleted T cells, or PBMCs. Subjects who had been exposed to COVID-19, were actively infected with it, or had recovered from it provided the deeply sampled blood TCRbeta repertoires that made up the dataset. The repertoires were released in a freely available public database intended as a resource for research on the immune response to SARS-CoV-2. Samples were obtained from the ongoing ImmuneRACE study (first 160 participants) and from 1,254 subjects provided by 6 global collaborators. Sample metadata almost always included a de-identified subject ID, COVID-19 status, age in years and sex. HLA class I and class II types, where available, came from metadata supplied by the sample provider rather than from assay-based typing.

TCRbeta CDR3 regions were amplified from genomic DNA using the immunoSEQ Assay, a bias-controlled multiplex PCR. The authors' analysis ran thus. The number of nucleated cells in each sample was estimated from the amplification of reference gene primers within the assay. To quantify the absolute abundance of each unique TCRbeta CDR3 rearrangement, sequence reads were collapsed and filtered. For each sample, productive Simpson clonality was calculated by taking the square root of Simpson's diversity index across productive rearrangements. TCRdb took over this immuneACCESS table, retaining in-frame rearrangements with V and J assigned. Such tables are incomplete; in checked studies, under half of the missing clones stem from an unresolved V gene, and the remainder is unexplained. That table supplies the V and J calls and clone size; D and trimming were determined from the DNA. The sample includes about 180,000 clones, with roughly nine tenths observed a single time. The ten largest clones capture 1.5% to 2% of the sample.

Samples from volunteer blood donors who had recovered from COVID-19 were contributed by a second Seattle source. The collaborating institutions used their own protocols to collect whole blood in K2EDTA tubes. For TCRbeta analysis, collaborator samples were shipped as frozen whole blood, as isolated PBMCs, or as DNA extracted from either sample type. Concerning this clone itself: The clone's antigen remains unknown. Base qualities are not provided; no much larger clone lies one nucleotide away.

On the study overall, not on this receptor specifically: How much clinical and demographic metadata was included differed by source and by participant, and the metadata was provided uncurated.

For CDR1 and CDR2, the germline V gene (reference sequence) lists SEHNR and FQNEAQ. Taken from cysteine to phenylalanine, the CDR3 has 13 residues. Only the CDR3 region is kept as DNA, spanning 39 bases read in frame from base 1. V is cut back by 8 bases and J by 5 bases, with 3 bases in the junction unmatched. Specimen: peripheral blood. This clonotype was sampled from a man in his late teens or twenties who had recovered from COVID-19. Recombination joined TRBV7-9 with TRBJ1-6; 7 nucleotides in the junction match TRBD1. At the DNA level, the sequence is TGTGCCAGCGCCGGGACAGATAATTCACCCCTCCACTTT. This is translated as CASAGTDNSPLHF. The reference TRBV7-9 and TRBJ1-6 proteins fill in what lies around the CDR3, so the full variable domain reads DTGVSQNPRHKITKRGQNVTFRCDPISEHNRLYWYRQTLGQGPEFLTYFQNEAQLEKSRLLSDRFSAERPKGSFSTLEIQRTEQGDSAMYLCASAGTDNSPLHFGNGTRLTVT.